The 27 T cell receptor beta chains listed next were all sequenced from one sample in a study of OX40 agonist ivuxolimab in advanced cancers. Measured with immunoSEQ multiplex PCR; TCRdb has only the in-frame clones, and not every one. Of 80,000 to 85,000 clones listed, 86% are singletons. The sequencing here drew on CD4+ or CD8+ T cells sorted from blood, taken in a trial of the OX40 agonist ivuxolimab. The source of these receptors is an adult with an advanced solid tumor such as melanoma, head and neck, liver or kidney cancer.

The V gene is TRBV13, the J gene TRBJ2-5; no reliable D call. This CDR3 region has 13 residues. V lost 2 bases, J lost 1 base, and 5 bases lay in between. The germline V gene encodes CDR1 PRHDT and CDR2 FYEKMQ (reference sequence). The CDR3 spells CASSLRRQETQYF. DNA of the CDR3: TGTGCCAGCAGCTTACGACGCCAAGAGACCCAGTACTTC.

In DNA form, the CDR3 reads TGTGCCAGCAGCCCGTCAGACTATGGCTACACCTTC. The encoded protein is CASSPSDYGYTF. The chain joins TRBV9 to TRBJ1-2; D is ambiguous. From germline, CDR1 is SGDLS and CDR2 YYNGEE. V gave up 4 bases and J gave up 3 bases, with 7 bases separating them. The CDR3 sequence is 12 residues long.

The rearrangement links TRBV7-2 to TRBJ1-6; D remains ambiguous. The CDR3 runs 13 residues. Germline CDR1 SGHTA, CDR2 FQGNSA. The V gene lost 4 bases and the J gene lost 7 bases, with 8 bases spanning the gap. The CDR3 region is CASSSPRNSPLHF. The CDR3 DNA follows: TGTGCCAGCAGCTCACCGCGAAATTCACCCCTCCACTTT.

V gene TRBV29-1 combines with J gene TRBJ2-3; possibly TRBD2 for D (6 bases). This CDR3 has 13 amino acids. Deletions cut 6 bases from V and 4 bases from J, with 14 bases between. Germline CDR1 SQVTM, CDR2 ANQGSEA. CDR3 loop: CSVRESRADTQYF. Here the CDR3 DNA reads TGCAGCGTACGGGAGTCGAGGGCAGATACGCAGTATTTT.

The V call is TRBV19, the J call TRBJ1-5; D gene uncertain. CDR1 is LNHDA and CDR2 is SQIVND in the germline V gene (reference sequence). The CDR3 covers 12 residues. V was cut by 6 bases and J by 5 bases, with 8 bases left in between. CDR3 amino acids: CASRIGDQPQHF. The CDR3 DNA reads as TGTGCCAGTAGGATTGGGGATCAGCCCCAGCATTTT.

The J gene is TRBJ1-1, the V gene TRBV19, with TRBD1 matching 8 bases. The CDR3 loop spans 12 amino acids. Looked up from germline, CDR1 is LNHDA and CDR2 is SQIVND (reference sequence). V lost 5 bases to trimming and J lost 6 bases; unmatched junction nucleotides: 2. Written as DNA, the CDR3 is TGTGCCAGTAGTGTACAGGGGGCTGAAGCTTTCTTT. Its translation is CASSVQGAEAFF.

The CDR3 region is CASSSARRGPGELFF. CDR3 in DNA: TGTGCCAGCAGCTCAGCGAGGAGGGGCCCCGGGGAGCTGTTTTTT. The V and J genes are TRBV9 and TRBJ2-2, with D perhaps TRBD2 (6 bases). The ends were cut back, 4 bases at V and 6 bases at J, with 16 bases in the middle. The V gene's germline CDR1 is SGDLS and CDR2 YYNGEE. This CDR3 has 15 residues. Full variable domain (rest looked up from reference TRBV9 and TRBJ2-2): DSGVTQTPKHLITATGQRVTLRCSPRSGDLSVYWYQQSLDQGLQFLIQYYNGEERAKGNILERFSAQQFPDLHSELNLSSLELGDSALYFCASSSARRGPGELFFGEGSRLTVL.

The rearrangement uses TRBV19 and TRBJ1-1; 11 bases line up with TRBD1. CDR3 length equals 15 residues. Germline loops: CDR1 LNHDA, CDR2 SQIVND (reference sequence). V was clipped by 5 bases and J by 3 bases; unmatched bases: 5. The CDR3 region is CASSARDRGYTEAFF. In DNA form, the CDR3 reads TGTGCCAGTAGTGCTAGGGACAGGGGGTACACTGAAGCTTTCTTT.

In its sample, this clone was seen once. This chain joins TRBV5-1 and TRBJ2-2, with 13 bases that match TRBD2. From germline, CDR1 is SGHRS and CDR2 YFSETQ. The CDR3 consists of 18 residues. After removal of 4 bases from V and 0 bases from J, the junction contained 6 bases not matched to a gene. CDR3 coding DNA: TGCGCCAGCAGCGCCCGGGGGACTAGCGGGACGAACACCGGGGAGCTGTTTTTT. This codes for CASSARGTSGTNTGELFF.

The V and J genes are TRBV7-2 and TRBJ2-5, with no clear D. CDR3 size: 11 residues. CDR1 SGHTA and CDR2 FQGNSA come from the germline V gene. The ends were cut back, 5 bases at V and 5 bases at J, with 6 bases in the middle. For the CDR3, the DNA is TGTGCCAGCAGCGTCGGCGAGACCCAGTACTTC. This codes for CASSVGETQYF.

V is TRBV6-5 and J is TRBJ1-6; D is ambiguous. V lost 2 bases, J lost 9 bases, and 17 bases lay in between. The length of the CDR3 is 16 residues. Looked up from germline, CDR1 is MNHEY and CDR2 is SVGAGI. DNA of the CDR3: TGTGCCAGCAGTTACCTGGCCTCCTCAGTCGGTTCACCCCTCCACTTT. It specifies CASSYLASSVGSPLHF.

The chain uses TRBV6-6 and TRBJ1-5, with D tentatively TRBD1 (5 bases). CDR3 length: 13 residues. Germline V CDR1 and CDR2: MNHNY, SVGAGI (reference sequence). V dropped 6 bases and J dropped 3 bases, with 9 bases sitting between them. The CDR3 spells CASSRDFNQPQHF. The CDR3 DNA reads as TGTGCCAGCAGCAGGGATTTCAATCAGCCCCAGCATTTT.

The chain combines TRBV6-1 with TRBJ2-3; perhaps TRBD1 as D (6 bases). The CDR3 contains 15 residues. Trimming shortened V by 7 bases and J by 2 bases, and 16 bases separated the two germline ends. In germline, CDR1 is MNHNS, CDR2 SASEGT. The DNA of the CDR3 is TGTGCCAGCACCAAAAACACAGGGATCACAGATACGCAGTATTTT. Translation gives CASTKNTGITDTQYF.

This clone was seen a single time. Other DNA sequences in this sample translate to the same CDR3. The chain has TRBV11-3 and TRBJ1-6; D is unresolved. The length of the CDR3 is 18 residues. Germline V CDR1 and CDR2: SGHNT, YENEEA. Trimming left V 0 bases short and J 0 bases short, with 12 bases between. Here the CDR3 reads CASSLDQSGSSYNSPLHF. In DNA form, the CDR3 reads TGTGCCAGCAGCTTAGATCAGTCGGGGAGCTCCTATAATTCACCCCTCCACTTT. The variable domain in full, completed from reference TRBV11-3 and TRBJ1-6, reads EAGVVQSPRYKIIEKKQPVAFWCNPISGHNTLYWYLQNLGQGPELLIRYENEEAVDDSQLPKDRFSAERLKGVDSTLKIQPAELGDSAVYLCASSLDQSGSSYNSPLHFGNGTRLTVT.

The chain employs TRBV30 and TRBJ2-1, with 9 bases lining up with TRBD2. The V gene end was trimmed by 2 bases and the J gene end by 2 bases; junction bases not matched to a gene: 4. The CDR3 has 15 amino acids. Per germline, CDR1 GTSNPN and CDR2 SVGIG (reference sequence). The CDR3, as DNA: TGTGCCTGGAGTAGGCGGGGGGGAGCCTACAATGAGCAGTTCTTC. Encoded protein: CAWSRRGGAYNEQFF.

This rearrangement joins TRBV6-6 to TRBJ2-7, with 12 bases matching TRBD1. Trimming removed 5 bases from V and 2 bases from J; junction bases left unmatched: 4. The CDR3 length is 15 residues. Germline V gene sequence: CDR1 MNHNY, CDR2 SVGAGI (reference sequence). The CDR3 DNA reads TGTGCCAGCAGTATTGGGACAGGGGGCACCTACGAGCAGTACTTC. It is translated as CASSIGTGGTYEQYF.

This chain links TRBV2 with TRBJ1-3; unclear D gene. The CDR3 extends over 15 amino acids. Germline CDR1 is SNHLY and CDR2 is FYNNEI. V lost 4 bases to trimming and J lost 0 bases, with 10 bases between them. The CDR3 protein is CASSVQQVSGNTIYF. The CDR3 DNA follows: TGTGCCAGCAGTGTGCAGCAGGTCTCTGGAAACACCATATATTTT.

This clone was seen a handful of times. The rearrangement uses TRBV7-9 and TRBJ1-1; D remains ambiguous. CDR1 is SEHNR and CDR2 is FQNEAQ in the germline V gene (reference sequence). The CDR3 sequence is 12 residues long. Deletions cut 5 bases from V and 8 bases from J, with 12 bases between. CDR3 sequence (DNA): TGTGCCAGCAGCGGCCTAAGTAGAGAAGCTTTCTTT. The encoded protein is CASSGLSREAFF.

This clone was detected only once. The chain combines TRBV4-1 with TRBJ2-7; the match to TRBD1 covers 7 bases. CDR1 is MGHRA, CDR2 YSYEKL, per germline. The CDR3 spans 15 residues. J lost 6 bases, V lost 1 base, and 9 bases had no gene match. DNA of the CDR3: TGCGCCAGCAGCCAAGCCGTCGGGACAGTCCCCGAGCAGTACTTC. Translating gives CASSQAVGTVPEQYF.

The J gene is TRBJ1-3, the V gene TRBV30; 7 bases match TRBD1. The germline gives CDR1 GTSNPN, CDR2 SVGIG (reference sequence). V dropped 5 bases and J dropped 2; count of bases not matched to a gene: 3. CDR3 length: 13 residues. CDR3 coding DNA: TGTGCCTGGGACAGGGCGGCTGGAAACACCATATATTTT. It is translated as CAWDRAAGNTIYF. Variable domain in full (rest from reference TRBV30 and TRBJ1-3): SQTIHQWPATLVQPVGSPLSLECTVEGTSNPNLYWYRQAAGRGLQLLFYSVGIGQISSEVPQNLSASRPQDRQFILSSKKLLLSDSGFYLCAWDRAAGNTIYFGEGSWLTVV.

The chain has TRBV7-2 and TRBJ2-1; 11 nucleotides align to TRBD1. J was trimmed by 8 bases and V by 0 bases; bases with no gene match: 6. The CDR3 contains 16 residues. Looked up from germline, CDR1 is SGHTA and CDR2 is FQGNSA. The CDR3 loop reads CASSLARDRGIDEQFF. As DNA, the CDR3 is TGTGCCAGCAGCTTAGCGCGGGACAGGGGGATCGATGAGCAGTTCTTC.

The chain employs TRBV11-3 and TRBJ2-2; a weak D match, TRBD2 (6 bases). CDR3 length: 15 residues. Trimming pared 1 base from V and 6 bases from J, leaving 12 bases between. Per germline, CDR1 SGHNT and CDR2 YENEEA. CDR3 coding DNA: TGTGCCAGCAGCTTAGGCCGGGGGATTCCCGGGGAGCTGTTTTTT. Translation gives CASSLGRGIPGELFF.

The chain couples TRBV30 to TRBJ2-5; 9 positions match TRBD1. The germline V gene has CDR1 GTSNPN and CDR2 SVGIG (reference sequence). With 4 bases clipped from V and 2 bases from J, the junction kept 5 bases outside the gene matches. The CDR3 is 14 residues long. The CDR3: CAWNLGTGQETQYF. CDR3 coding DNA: TGTGCCTGGAACCTCGGGACAGGGCAAGAGACCCAGTACTTC. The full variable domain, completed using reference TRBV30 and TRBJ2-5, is SQTIHQWPATLVQPVGSPLSLECTVEGTSNPNLYWYRQAAGRGLQLLFYSVGIGQISSEVPQNLSASRPQDRQFILSSKKLLLSDSGFYLCAWNLGTGQETQYFGPGTRLLVL.

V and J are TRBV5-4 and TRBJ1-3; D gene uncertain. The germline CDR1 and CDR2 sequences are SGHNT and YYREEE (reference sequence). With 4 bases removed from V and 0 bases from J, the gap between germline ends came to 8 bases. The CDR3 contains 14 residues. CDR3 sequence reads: CASSAGISGNTIYF. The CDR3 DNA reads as TGTGCCAGCAGCGCCGGGATCTCTGGAAACACCATATATTTT.

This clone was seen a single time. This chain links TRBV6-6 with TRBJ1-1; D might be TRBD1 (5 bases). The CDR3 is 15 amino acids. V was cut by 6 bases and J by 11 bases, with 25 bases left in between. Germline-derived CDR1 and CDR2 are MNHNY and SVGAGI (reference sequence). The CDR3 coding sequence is TGTGCCAGCAGACCTGGGACTGACCCGTCTCGGGGCGCTTTCTTT. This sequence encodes CASRPGTDPSRGAFF.

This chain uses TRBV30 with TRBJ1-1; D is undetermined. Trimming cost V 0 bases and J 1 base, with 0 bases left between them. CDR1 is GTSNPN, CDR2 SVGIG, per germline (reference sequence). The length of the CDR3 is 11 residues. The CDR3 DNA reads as TGTGCCTGGAGTGTGAACACTGAAGCTTTCTTT. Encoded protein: CAWSVNTEAFF.

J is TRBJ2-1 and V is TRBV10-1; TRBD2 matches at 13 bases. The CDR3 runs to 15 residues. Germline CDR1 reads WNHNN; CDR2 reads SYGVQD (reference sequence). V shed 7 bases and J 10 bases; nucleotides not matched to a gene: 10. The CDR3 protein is CASNGLAGAHIEQFF. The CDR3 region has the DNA TGCGCCAGCAATGGACTAGCGGGGGCCCACATAGAGCAGTTCTTC.